The clone carrying this T cell receptor beta chain appeared a few times. The antigen remains undetermined. Germline V gene lookup returns CDR1 MGHRA and CDR2 YSYEKL. V gave up 2 bases and J gave up 7 bases, with 5 bases separating them. The CDR3 covers 12 residues. These data are taken from a study of beta chain features in type 1 diabetes. The sequenced template was cDNA made from the entire isolated RNA. Clones were sequenced by immunoSEQ multiplex PCR, and TCRdb holds only the in-frame ones, with some missing. The sample consists of 300,000 to 450,000 clones, roughly a fifth of them appearing once. Regarding the study as a whole: Shorter templates might be favored by PCR, and equally so in patients and in controls.

The TCR originated in a woman between 18 and 30 years old in good health. This sequence joins TRBV4-1 and TRBJ2-2; D may be TRBD1 (5 bases). Source material: naive CD4+ T cells from blood. The DNA for the CDR3 is TGCGCCAGCAGCCAAAGGGGCGGGGAGCTGTTTTTT. Translation: CASSQRGGELFF.